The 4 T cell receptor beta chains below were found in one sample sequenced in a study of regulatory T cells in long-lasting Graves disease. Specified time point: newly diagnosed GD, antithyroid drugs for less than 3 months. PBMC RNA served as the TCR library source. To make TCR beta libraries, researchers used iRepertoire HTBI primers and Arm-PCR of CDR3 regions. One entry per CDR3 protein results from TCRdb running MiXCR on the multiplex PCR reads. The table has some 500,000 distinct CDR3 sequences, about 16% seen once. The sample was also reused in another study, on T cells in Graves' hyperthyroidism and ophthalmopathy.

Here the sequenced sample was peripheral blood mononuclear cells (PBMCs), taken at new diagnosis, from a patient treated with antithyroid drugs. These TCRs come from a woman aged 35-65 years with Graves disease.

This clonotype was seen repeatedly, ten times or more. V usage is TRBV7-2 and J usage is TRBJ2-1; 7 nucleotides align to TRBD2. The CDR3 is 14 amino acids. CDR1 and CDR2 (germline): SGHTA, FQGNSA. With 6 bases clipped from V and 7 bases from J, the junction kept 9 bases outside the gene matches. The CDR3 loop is CASSSSGARNEQFF. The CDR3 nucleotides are TGTGCCAGCAGTAGCAGCGGGGCTCGGAATGAGCAGTTCTTC. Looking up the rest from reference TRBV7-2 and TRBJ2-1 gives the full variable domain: GAGVSQSPSNKVTEKGKDVELRCDPISGHTALYWYRQSLGQGLEFLIYFQGNSAPDKSGLPSDRFSAERTGGSVSTLTIQRTQQEDSAVYLCASSSSGARNEQFFGPGTRLTVL.

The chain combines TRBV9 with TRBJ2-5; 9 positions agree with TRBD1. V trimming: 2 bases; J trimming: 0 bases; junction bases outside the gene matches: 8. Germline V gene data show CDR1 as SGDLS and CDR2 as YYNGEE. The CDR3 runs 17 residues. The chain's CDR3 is CASSVTGGHPYQETQYF. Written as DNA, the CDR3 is TGTGCCAGCAGCGTTACAGGGGGCCATCCGTACCAAGAGACCCAGTACTTC.

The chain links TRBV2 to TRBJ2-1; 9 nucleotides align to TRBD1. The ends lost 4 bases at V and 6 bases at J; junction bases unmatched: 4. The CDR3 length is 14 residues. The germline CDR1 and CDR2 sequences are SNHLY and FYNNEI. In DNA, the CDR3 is TGTGCCAGCAGTGGGGACAGGGTCCGCAATGAGCAGTTCTTC. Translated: CASSGDRVRNEQFF.

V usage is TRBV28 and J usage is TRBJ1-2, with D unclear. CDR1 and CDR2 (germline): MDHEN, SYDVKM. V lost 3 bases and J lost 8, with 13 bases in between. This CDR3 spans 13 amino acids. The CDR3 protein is CASSFGPYIGYTF. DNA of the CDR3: TGTGCCAGCAGTTTTGGCCCCTATATCGGCTACACCTTC.